The 17 T cell receptor beta chains below were found in one sample sequenced in a study of blood T cell repertoires in COVID-19. Profiling relied on immunoSEQ multiplex PCR, and the TCRdb table lists in-frame clones only, not all of them. The sample lists fewer than 150,000 clones, about 88% occurring once. Input material: peripheral blood. These receptors originate from a man aged 45-65 years with active or convalescent COVID-19.

The chain couples TRBV6-2 or TRBV6-3 to TRBJ2-7; a weak D match, TRBD1 (6 bases). V was trimmed by 0 bases and J by 5 bases, leaving 14 bases between them. Germline values: CDR1 MNHEY, CDR2 SVGEGT. The CDR3 covers 15 residues. The CDR3 DNA sequence: TGTGCCAGCAGTTACTCGATCAGGGGTTCCAACGAGCAGTACTTC. Protein sequence: CASSYSIRGSNEQYF.

V gene TRBV30 combines with J gene TRBJ1-5; perhaps TRBD1 as D (6 bases). Germline V CDR1 and CDR2: GTSNPN, SVGIG (reference sequence). Trimming took 3 bases from V and 1 from J, leaving 19 bases between them. This CDR3 spans 17 amino acids. The DNA of the CDR3 is TGTGCCTGGAGGGAAGACGGGACAAACCGAAGCAATCAGCCCCAGCATTTT. It yields the protein CAWREDGTNRSNQPQHF.

The CDR3 here is CASSSHSLYGYTF. For the CDR3, the DNA is TGTGCCAGCAGTTCGCACAGCCTCTATGGCTACACCTTC. The rearrangement joins TRBV28 to TRBJ1-2, with D uncertain. In germline, CDR1 is MDHEN, CDR2 SYDVKM. The CDR3 length is 13 residues. Trimming stripped 4 bases from V and 4 bases from J, with 10 bases between.

The genes are TRBV7-8 and TRBJ1-5; D gene uncertain. The CDR3 consists of 17 residues. V was shortened by 0 bases and J by 0 bases, with 12 bases between the two germline ends. Germline loops: CDR1 SGHVS, CDR2 FQNEAQ. This chain's CDR3 is CASSLAWGEGSNQPQHF. Written as DNA, the CDR3 is TGTGCCAGCAGCTTAGCGTGGGGAGAAGGTAGCAATCAGCCCCAGCATTTT. Supplemented by reference TRBV7-8 and TRBJ1-5, the full variable domain reads GAGVSQSPRYKVAKRGQDVALRCDPISGHVSLFWYQQALGQGPEFLTYFQNEAQLDKSGLPSDRFFAERPEGSVSTLKIQRTQQEDSAVYLCASSLAWGEGSNQPQHFGDGTRLSIL.

The chain recombines TRBV6-2 or TRBV6-3 with TRBJ1-5; D might be TRBD1 (6 bases). V lost 6 bases to trimming and J lost 5 bases, with 11 bases between them. The CDR3 extends over 13 amino acids. Germline CDR1 is MNHEY and CDR2 is SVGEGT. The CDR3: CASSLQGYQPQHF. CDR3 in DNA: TGTGCCAGCAGCCTACAGGGCTATCAGCCCCAGCATTTT.

The rearrangement uses TRBV3-1 (or the pseudogene TRBV3-2) and TRBJ1-1; no clear D. The V end was cut by 0 bases, the J end by 9 bases, with 8 bases between. This CDR3 region has 12 residues. Germline V gene sequence: CDR1 LGHDT, CDR2 YNNKEL (reference sequence). CDR3 sequence reads: CASSQDLGKAFF. The CDR3 DNA follows: TGTGCCAGCAGCCAAGATCTAGGAAAAGCTTTCTTT.

This sequence joins TRBV4-2 and TRBJ1-4; a possible D gene is TRBD1 (6 bases). This CDR3 region has 15 residues. Per the germline V gene, CDR1 is LGHNA and CDR2 is YNFKEQ. Trimming took 5 bases from V and 0 from J, leaving 10 bases between them. CDR3 protein: CASSSTGATNEKLFF. CDR3 DNA: TGTGCCAGCAGCTCGACAGGAGCAACTAATGAAAAACTGTTTTTT.

J is TRBJ2-7 and V is TRBV28; 10 nucleotides line up with TRBD1. The CDR3 is made up of 14 amino acids. J lost 7 bases, V lost 5 bases, and 8 bases had no gene match. From germline, CDR1 is MDHEN and CDR2 SYDVKM. The CDR3 bases are TGTGCCAGCAGTGGACGAGACAGGGGGCGAGAGCAGTACTTC. This encodes CASSGRDRGREQYF.

The chain links TRBV4-2 to TRBJ1-4, with 9 bases lining up with TRBD1. This CDR3 is 15 amino acids long. J was trimmed by 8 bases and V by 1 base; bases with no gene match: 5. Looked up from germline, CDR1 is LGHNA and CDR2 is YNFKEQ. The CDR3 reads CASSQADRGGEKLFF. The DNA of the CDR3 is TGTGCCAGCAGCCAAGCGGACAGGGGAGGGGAAAAACTGTTTTTT.

The V gene is TRBV20-1, the J gene TRBJ2-7; TRBD2 matches at 11 bases. V gave up 3 bases and J gave up 7 bases; unmatched junction bases: 11. The CDR3 totals 15 residues. CDR1 DFQATT and CDR2 SNEGSKA come from the germline V gene (reference sequence). DNA of the CDR3: TGCAGTGCTAGTTGGCAACTAGCGGGAGTCGGGGAGCAGTACTTC. Translating gives CSASWQLAGVGEQYF.

This sequence joins TRBV9 and TRBJ1-2; 11 nucleotides match TRBD1. Germline V lookup: CDR1 SGDLS, CDR2 YYNGEE. CDR3 length equals 15 residues. Trimming cost V 4 bases and J 5 bases; bases outside gene matches: 7. This chain's CDR3 is CASSPGTGGGYGYTF. CDR3 nucleotides: TGTGCCAGCAGCCCAGGGACAGGGGGAGGGTATGGCTACACCTTC.

J is TRBJ2-5 and V is TRBV27, with D maybe TRBD2 (5 bases). Germline values: CDR1 MNHEY, CDR2 SMNVEV (reference sequence). V shed 6 bases and J shed 7 bases, with 18 bases lying between them. The CDR3 sequence is 14 residues long. CDR3 region: CASSPSAAAGTQYF. CDR3 sequence (DNA): TGTGCCAGCAGCCCATCGGCGGCTGCGGGGACCCAGTACTTC.

The chain links TRBV19 to TRBJ1-2; 7 bases are shared with TRBD1. The CDR3 runs 13 residues. Germline assignment: CDR1 LNHDA and CDR2 SQIVND (reference sequence). V was pared by 7 bases and J by 4 bases, with 6 bases of the junction left unmatched. CDR3 protein: CASTGQRVYGYTF. The CDR3 DNA reads TGTGCCAGTACGGGACAGCGAGTCTATGGCTACACCTTC. The whole variable domain, remainder taken from reference TRBV19 and TRBJ1-2, is DGGITQSPKYLFRKEGQNVTLSCEQNLNHDAMYWYRQDPGQGLRLIYYSQIVNDFQKGDIAEGYSVSREKKESFPLTVTSAQKNPTAFYLCASTGQRVYGYTFGSGTRLTVV.

V is TRBV28 and J is TRBJ1-2; possibly TRBD1 for D (5 bases). Germline V gene data show CDR1 as MDHEN and CDR2 as SYDVKM. CDR3 length equals 14 residues. V dropped 1 base and J dropped 8 bases, with 14 bases sitting between them. The CDR3 coding sequence is TGTGCCAGCAGTTTATTTGGGACCGGGGGGGGCTACACCTTC. Protein: CASSLFGTGGGYTF.

The chain has TRBV12-5 and TRBJ1-1; D may be TRBD1 (5 bases). From germline, CDR1 is LGHNT and CDR2 FRNRAP. The ends were cut back, 7 bases at V and 0 bases at J, with 15 bases in the middle. This CDR3 has 15 amino acids. The CDR3 bases are TGTGCTAGTGCCCCCTTCGGGGGACTGAACACTGAAGCTTTCTTT. This codes for CASAPFGGLNTEAFF.

The chain joins TRBV5-4 to TRBJ1-1; a possible D gene is TRBD1 (5 bases). The germline V and J ends were trimmed by 0 bases and 5 bases, with 14 bases remaining between them. CDR3 length: 15 amino acids. The germline gives CDR1 SGHNT, CDR2 YYREEE (reference sequence). The CDR3, as DNA: TGTGCCAGCAGCTTGGAAGGGGTAAGGGGAACTGAAGCTTTCTTT. Translated, it gives CASSLEGVRGTEAFF.

The chain carries TRBV7-9 and TRBJ2-3, with 7 bases identical to TRBD1. There are 15 residues in the CDR3. Germline V lookup: CDR1 SEHNR, CDR2 FQNEAQ (reference sequence). V shed 0 bases and J 4 bases; nucleotides not matched to a gene: 4. The DNA of the CDR3 is TGTGCCAGCAGCTTAGCCGGGACAGCTTCAGATACGCAGTATTTT. Amino acid sequence: CASSLAGTASDTQYF.